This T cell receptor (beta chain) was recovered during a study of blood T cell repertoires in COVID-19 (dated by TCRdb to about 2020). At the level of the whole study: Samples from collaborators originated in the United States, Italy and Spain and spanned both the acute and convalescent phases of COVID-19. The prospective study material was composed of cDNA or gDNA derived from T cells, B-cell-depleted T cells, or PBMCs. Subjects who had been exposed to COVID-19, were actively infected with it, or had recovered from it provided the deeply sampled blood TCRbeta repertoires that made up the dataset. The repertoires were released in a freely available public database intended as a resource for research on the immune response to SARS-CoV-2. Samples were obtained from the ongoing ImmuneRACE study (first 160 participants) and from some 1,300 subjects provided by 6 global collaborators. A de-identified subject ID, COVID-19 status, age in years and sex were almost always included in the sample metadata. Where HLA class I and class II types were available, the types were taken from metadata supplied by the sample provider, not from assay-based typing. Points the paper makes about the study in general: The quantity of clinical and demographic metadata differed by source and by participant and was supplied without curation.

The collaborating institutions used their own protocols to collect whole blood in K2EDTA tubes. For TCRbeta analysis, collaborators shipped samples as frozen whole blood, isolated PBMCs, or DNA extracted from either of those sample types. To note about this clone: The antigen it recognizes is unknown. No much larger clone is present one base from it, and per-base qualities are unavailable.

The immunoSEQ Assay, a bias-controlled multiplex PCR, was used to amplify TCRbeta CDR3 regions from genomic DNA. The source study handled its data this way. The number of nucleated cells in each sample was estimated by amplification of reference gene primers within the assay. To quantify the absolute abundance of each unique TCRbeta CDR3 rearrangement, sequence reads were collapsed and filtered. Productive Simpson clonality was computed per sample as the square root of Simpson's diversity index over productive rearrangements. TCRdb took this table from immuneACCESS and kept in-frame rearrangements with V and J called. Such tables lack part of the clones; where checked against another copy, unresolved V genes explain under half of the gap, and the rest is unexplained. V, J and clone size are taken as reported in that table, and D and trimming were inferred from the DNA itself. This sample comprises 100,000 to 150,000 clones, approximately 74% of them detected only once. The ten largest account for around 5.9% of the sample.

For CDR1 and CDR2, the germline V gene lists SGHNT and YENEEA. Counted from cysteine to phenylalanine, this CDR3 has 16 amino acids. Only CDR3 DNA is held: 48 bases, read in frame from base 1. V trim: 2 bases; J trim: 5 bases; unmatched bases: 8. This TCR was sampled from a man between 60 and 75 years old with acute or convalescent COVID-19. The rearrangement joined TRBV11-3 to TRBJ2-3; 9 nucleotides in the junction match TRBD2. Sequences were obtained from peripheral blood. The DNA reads TGTGCCAGCAGCTTAAACAGCGGGAGGAGGAAAGATACGCAGTATTTT. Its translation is CASSLNSGRRKDTQYF.